This T cell receptor beta chain appears in the sequencing data of a study of T cell repertoires in aging, cancer and after chemotherapy. Study information: Over several months to years, re-sampled healthy donor repertoires clearly shared clones. Millions of TCR reads made up the full dataset.

CDR3 length: 15 amino acids. CDR1 and CDR2 from the germline V gene are SGHAT and FQDESV (reference sequence). Broader study findings: Across the chemotherapy interval, each cancer cohort showed higher median generation probability, suggesting thymic rebound.

Rearranged V-D-J TRB sequences were amplified with a mixed TRB-A/B primer pool. TCRdb fed the multiplex PCR reads into MiXCR, producing one record per CDR3 protein. The sample consists of under 8,500 distinct CDR3 sequences, less than 40% of them appearing once. Turning to this clonotype: Its antigen remains unidentified. A single base separates this from a much larger clone, so it may be a read error.

TCR beta rearrangements were amplified from peripheral blood genomic DNA. The specimen sequenced was blood. V gene TRBV11-1 combines with J gene TRBJ2-7; 9 nucleotides align to TRBD1. This clonotype was obtained from a human donor in good health. The CDR3 region is CASSLDRGRLYELYF. For the CDR3, the DNA is TGTGCCAGCAGCTTAGACAGGGGGCGTTTGTACGAGCTGTACTTC.